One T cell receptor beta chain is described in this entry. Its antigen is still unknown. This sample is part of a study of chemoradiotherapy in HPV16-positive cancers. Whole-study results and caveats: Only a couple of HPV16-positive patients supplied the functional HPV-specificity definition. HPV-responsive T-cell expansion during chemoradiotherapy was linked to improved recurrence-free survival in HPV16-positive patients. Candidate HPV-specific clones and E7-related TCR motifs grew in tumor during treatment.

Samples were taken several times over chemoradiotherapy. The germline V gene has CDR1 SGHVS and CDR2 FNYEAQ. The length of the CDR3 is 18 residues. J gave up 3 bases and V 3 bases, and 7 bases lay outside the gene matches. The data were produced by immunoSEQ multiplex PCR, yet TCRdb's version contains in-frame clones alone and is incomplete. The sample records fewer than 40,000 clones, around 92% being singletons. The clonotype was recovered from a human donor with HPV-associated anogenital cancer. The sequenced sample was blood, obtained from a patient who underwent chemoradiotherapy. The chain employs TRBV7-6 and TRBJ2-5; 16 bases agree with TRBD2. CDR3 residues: CASSLGLAGGRDEETQYF. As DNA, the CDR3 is TGTGCCAGCAGCTTGGGACTAGCGGGGGGGCGTGATGAAGAGACCCAGTACTTC.